This T cell receptor (beta chain) was found in a study of cytotoxic CD8 clonotypes in ibrutinib-treated CLL. Whole-study context: Samples had a mean of roughly 250,000 productive templates and tens of thousands of productive rearrangements.

The CDR3 loop spans 15 amino acids. Germline V lookup: CDR1 LNHNV, CDR2 YYDKDF (reference sequence). Deletions cut 3 bases from V and 0 bases from J, with 9 bases between. On this clone: What it recognizes is unknown.

Overall study findings and caveats: Once treatment began, public clonotypes, which were uncommon, contracted or stayed stable. Baseline values of clonality outstripped age-matched healthy donors and followed circulating CD8+ T-cell counts. There were differences in sampling times between sustained-remission and progressing patients.

Some clones are missing from TCRdb's copy, which holds only in-frame ones; the method was immunoSEQ multiplex PCR. The sample has under 300,000 clones; 70% are singletons. V gene TRBV15 combines with J gene TRBJ1-3; TRBD1 might be the D (5 bases). This receptor was taken from a human donor with chronic lymphocytic leukemia. Specimen: PBMCs, collected after 24 months of ibrutinib treatment. The CDR3 loop is CATSRGPSSGNTIYF. CDR3 DNA: TGTGCCACCAGCAGGGGGCCTAGCTCTGGAAACACCATATATTTT.